This passage covers 3 T cell receptor beta chains from one sample sequenced in a study of identical twins. TCRdb recomputed calls from the 5' RACE reads with MiXCR, one row per CDR3 protein. The table lists around 290,000 distinct CDR3 sequences, just under 9.5% of them singletons. These data also featured in a second study, about yellow fever vaccine responses in identical twins.

Specimen: CD8+ T cells sorted from blood. These receptors were collected from a woman younger than 30 in good health.

The V and J genes are TRBV27 and TRBJ1-2, with 8 nucleotides matching TRBD1. The CDR3 contains 16 residues. CDR1 is MNHEY and CDR2 is SMNVEV in the germline V gene (reference sequence). V trimming: 5 bases; J trimming: 3 bases; junction bases outside the gene matches: 11. The CDR3 nucleotides are TGTGCCAGCAGTCAAATTCCGGGACAGGCGTACTATGGCTACACCTTC. Amino acids: CASSQIPGQAYYGYTF.

V and J are TRBV19 and TRBJ2-1, with 9 bases identical to TRBD2. V was pared by 4 bases and J by 2 bases, with 6 bases of the junction left unmatched. This CDR3 has 16 residues. Germline V gene sequence: CDR1 LNHDA, CDR2 SQIVND (reference sequence). The CDR3 DNA is TGTGCCAGTAGTACCGATAGCGGGAGCACCTACAATGAGCAGTTCTTC. Translating it yields CASSTDSGSTYNEQFF.

The chain links TRBV13 to TRBJ1-1; TRBD1 matches 8 bases. The CDR3 has 16 amino acids. Losses at the gene ends were 4 bases for V and 0 bases for J; bases not matched to a gene: 7. Germline V gene lookup returns CDR1 PRHDT and CDR2 FYEKMQ (reference sequence). CDR3: CASSSRQGPMNTEAFF. As DNA, the CDR3 is TGTGCCAGCAGCTCCAGACAGGGGCCCATGAACACTGAAGCTTTCTTT.